The 20 T cell receptor beta chains in this list originate from one sample, sequenced in a study of preoperative IRX-2 immunotherapy in early breast cancer. TCRdb keeps only in-frame clones here, not all; method: immunoSEQ multiplex PCR. This sample has more than 20,000 clones, with over 75% found just once. The treatment denotes: preoperative locoregional IRX-2 cytokine immunotherapy. Sequenced here: lymph node tissue, sampled after IRX-2 immunotherapy. Source of these receptors: a human donor with breast cancer.

The gene calls are TRBV19 and TRBJ1-2; D is uncertain. The CDR3 sequence is 13 residues long. Germline assignment: CDR1 LNHDA and CDR2 SQIVND (reference sequence). The germline V and J ends were trimmed by 7 bases and 3 bases, with 12 bases remaining between them. The CDR3 sequence is CASKTAVDYGYTF. The CDR3 DNA sequence: TGTGCCAGTAAGACGGCCGTGGACTATGGCTACACCTTC.

The chain recombines TRBV28 with TRBJ2-7; 8 bases agree with TRBD1. The germline V gene has CDR1 MDHEN and CDR2 SYDVKM. The CDR3 is 14 amino acids. Trimming cost V 7 bases and J 2 bases; bases outside gene matches: 7. For the CDR3, the DNA is TGTGCCAGCATCTCCGGACAGGGTACCTACGAGCAGTACGTC. It translates to CASISGQGTYEQYV.

V is TRBV5-1 and J is TRBJ2-5; TRBD2 might be the D (6 bases). The CDR3 is made up of 14 amino acids. Germline V lookup: CDR1 SGHRS, CDR2 YFSETQ. V was pared by 0 bases and J by 2 bases, with 8 bases between. Written as DNA, the CDR3 is TGCGCCAGCAGCTTGGTAGCGGTACAAGAGACCCAGTACTTC. Its translation is CASSLVAVQETQYF.

V usage is TRBV18 and J usage is TRBJ1-1; D uncertain. The V gene lost 0 bases and the J gene lost 2 bases, with 10 bases spanning the gap. Germline V lookup: CDR1 KGHSH, CDR2 LQKENI. The CDR3 runs 15 residues. CDR3 residues: CASSPPGTLNTEAFF. CDR3 bases: TGTGCCAGCTCACCACCAGGTACATTAAACACTGAAGCTTTCTTT.

The V and J genes are TRBV5-1 and TRBJ1-2; weak D call: TRBD1 (6 bases). Trimming left V 4 bases short and J 7 bases short, with 20 bases between. Germline values: CDR1 SGHRS, CDR2 YFSETQ. CDR3 size: 15 residues. The CDR3 DNA reads as TGCGCCAGCAGCGTTGTGGGGGACACCGTAACTGGCTACACCTTC. Translating it yields CASSVVGDTVTGYTF. The full variable domain, in which reference TRBV5-1 and TRBJ1-2 provide the parts outside the CDR3, is KAGVTQTPRYLIKTRGQQVTLSCSPISGHRSVSWYQQTPGQGLQFLFEYFSETQRNKGNFPGRFSGRQFSNSRSEMNVSTLELGDSALYLCASSVVGDTVTGYTFGSGTRLTVV.

CDR3 region: CSVEYSRNPNYGYTF. The CDR3 DNA reads as TGCAGCGTTGAATACTCCAGAAATCCTAACTATGGCTACACCTTC. The chain joins TRBV29-1 to TRBJ1-2, with D unresolved. V was cut by 2 bases and J by 0 bases, with 13 bases left in between. Germline V gene lookup returns CDR1 SQVTM and CDR2 ANQGSEA. CDR3 length: 15 residues.

The chain links TRBV1 to TRBJ1-5. TRBV1 is designated a pseudogene. The CDR3 consists of 16 residues. DNA for the CDR3: TGCGCCAGCAGCCAACGAGCGGACTCGCGCAATCAGCCCCAGCATTTT. It yields the protein CASSQRADSRNQPQHF.

The chain joins TRBV6-8 to TRBJ2-5, with D perhaps matching TRBD2 (6 bases). V lost 2 bases and J 5 bases, leaving 18 bases between the germline ends. The germline V gene has CDR1 MNHGY and CDR2 SAAAGT. This CDR3 spans 16 amino acids. CDR3 sequence: CASSYGRPFGGETQYF. The CDR3 nucleotides are TGTGCCAGCAGTTACGGTCGTCCATTTGGGGGGGAGACCCAGTACTTC.

V and J are TRBV7-5 and TRBJ1-1; the table's TRBD1 call for D was not verified on the DNA. TRBV7-5 is recorded as a pseudogene. The CDR3 loop spans 14 amino acids. CDR3 in amino acids: CASSGTGTGSEAFF. The CDR3 DNA follows: TGTGCCAGCAGCGGTACCGGGACAGGCTCTGAAGCTTTCTTT.

This chain links TRBV18 with TRBJ2-1; TRBD2 matches 7 bases. The CDR3 sequence is 14 residues long. The trim removed 0 bases at V and 6 bases at J, leaving 2 bases unmatched. Germline loops: CDR1 KGHSH, CDR2 LQKENI. As DNA, the CDR3 is TGTGCCAGCTCACCACCGCCTAGCGGCAATGAGCAGTTCTTC. Protein: CASSPPPSGNEQFF. The full variable domain, rest sourced from reference TRBV18 and TRBJ2-1, is NAGVMQNPRHLVRRRGQEARLRCSPMKGHSHVYWYRQLPEEGLKFMVYLQKENIIDESGMPKERFSAEFPKEGPSILRIQQVVRGDSAAYFCASSPPPSGNEQFFGPGTRLTVL.

The chain carries TRBV19 and TRBJ1-4; D not resolved. The CDR3 spans 14 residues. The V end lost 7 bases, the J end lost 6 bases, and 15 bases lay between the germline ends. Germline V gene lookup returns CDR1 LNHDA and CDR2 SQIVND (reference sequence). Here the CDR3 DNA reads TGTGCCAGTATGCCTGGTGGAAGTTATGAAAAACTGTTTTTT. This sequence encodes CASMPGGSYEKLFF. Together with reference TRBV19 and TRBJ1-4, the CDR3 gives the full variable domain: DGGITQSPKYLFRKEGQNVTLSCEQNLNHDAMYWYRQDPGQGLRLIYYSQIVNDFQKGDIAEGYSVSREKKESFPLTVTSAQKNPTAFYLCASMPGGSYEKLFFGSGTQLSVL.

This clone was detected a few times. The rearrangement joins TRBV19 to TRBJ1-2; D is undetermined. Germline V gene lookup returns CDR1 LNHDA and CDR2 SQIVND (reference sequence). V gave up 9 bases and J gave up 5 bases, with 16 bases separating them. The CDR3 is 13 residues long. The CDR3 is CASAERNGYGYTF. The CDR3 DNA reads TGTGCCAGCGCTGAGAGGAATGGGTATGGCTACACCTTC.

The gene calls are TRBV19 and TRBJ2-6; no clear D. The CDR3 is 15 amino acids. V lost 4 bases to trimming and J lost 2 bases, with 9 bases between them. Germline V gene data show CDR1 as LNHDA and CDR2 as SQIVND (reference sequence). The CDR3: CASSTTVTGANVLTF. As DNA, the CDR3 is TGTGCCAGTAGTACCACCGTGACTGGGGCCAACGTCCTGACTTTC.

The chain recombines TRBV1 with TRBJ2-3; TRBD2 was called by the table and not checked on the DNA. TRBV1 represents a pseudogene. CDR3 length: 17 amino acids. The CDR3 loop is CASSQEGRGGTTDTQYF. The CDR3 region has the DNA TGCGCCAGCAGCCAAGAGGGCCGGGGGGGCACCACAGATACGCAGTATTTT.

The J gene is TRBJ2-7, the V gene TRBV28; 12 bases line up with TRBD2. The CDR3 length is 15 residues. Germline values: CDR1 MDHEN, CDR2 SYDVKM. V shed 1 base and J 6 bases; nucleotides not matched to a gene: 4. The CDR3 DNA follows: TGTGCCAGCAGTTTATCGGGACTAGCGGGTAGCGAGCAGTACTTC. Its translation: CASSLSGLAGSEQYF.

The V call is TRBV14, the J call TRBJ1-4; D gene uncertain. The germline V gene encodes CDR1 SGHDN and CDR2 FVKESK. V dropped 1 base and J dropped 6 bases, with 15 bases sitting between them. The CDR3 loop spans 16 amino acids. CDR3 DNA: TGTGCCAGCAGCCAAGCGCGGGGAGCCCGCCATGAAAAACTGTTTTTT. It specifies CASSQARGARHEKLFF.

V gene TRBV19 combines with J gene TRBJ1-1; possible D gene TRBD1, 5 bases. The length of the CDR3 is 14 residues. V dropped 6 bases and J dropped 2 bases, with 13 bases sitting between them. CDR1 and CDR2 from the germline V gene are LNHDA and SQIVND (reference sequence). CDR3 sequence reads: CASRRGPKNTEAFF. CDR3 DNA: TGTGCCAGTAGGCGGGGACCCAAAAACACTGAAGCTTTCTTT.

This chain connects TRBV7-2 to TRBJ1-2, with D tentatively TRBD1 (5 bases). The CDR3 spans 13 residues. Trimming stripped 2 bases from V and 8 bases from J, with 12 bases between. In germline, CDR1 is SGHTA, CDR2 FQGNSA. The CDR3 loop reads CASSLRSRDGYTF. In DNA, the CDR3 is TGTGCCAGCAGCTTAAGGTCCAGGGACGGCTACACCTTC.

The chain employs TRBV28 and TRBJ1-1; 7 positions match TRBD1. This CDR3 contains 14 residues. The germline CDR1 and CDR2 sequences are MDHEN and SYDVKM. V lost 0 bases and J lost 7; bases outside the gene matches: 5. This chain's CDR3 is CASSLWGRDSEAFF. In DNA form, the CDR3 reads TGTGCCAGCAGTTTATGGGGCCGGGACAGTGAAGCTTTCTTT.

The gene calls are TRBV19 and TRBJ1-5; D might be TRBD1 (5 bases). The CDR3 runs 15 residues. V shed 8 bases and J shed 3 bases, with 17 bases lying between them. Germline CDR1 reads LNHDA; CDR2 reads SQIVND (reference sequence). CDR3 residues: CASFNTRQLNQPQHF. The CDR3 nucleotides are TGTGCCAGTTTCAACACCCGACAGCTCAATCAGCCCCAGCATTTT. The full variable domain, in which reference TRBV19 and TRBJ1-5 provide the parts outside the CDR3, is DGGITQSPKYLFRKEGQNVTLSCEQNLNHDAMYWYRQDPGQGLRLIYYSQIVNDFQKGDIAEGYSVSREKKESFPLTVTSAQKNPTAFYLCASFNTRQLNQPQHFGDGTRLSIL.